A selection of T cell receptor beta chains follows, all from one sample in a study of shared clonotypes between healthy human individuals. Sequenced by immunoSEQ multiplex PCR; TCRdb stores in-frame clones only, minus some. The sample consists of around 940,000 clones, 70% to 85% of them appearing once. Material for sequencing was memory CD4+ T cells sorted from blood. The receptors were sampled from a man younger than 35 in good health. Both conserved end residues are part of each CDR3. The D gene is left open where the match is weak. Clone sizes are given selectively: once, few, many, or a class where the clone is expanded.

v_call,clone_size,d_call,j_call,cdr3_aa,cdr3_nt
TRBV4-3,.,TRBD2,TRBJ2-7,CASSLEGPGLGTPYEQYF,TGCGCCAGCAGCCTAGAGGGTCCAGGACTAGGTACACCCTACGAGCAGTACTTC
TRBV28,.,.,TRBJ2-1,CASSYNEQFF,TGTGCCAGCAGCTACAATGAGCAGTTCTTC
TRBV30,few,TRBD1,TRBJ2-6,CAWSGGTGGFSGANVLTF,TGTGCCTGGAGTGGGGGGACAGGGGGCTTCTCTGGGGCCAACGTCCTGACTTTC
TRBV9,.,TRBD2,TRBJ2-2,CASSVVAGGPGGELFF,TGTGCCAGCAGCGTAGTAGCGGGGGGCCCTGGCGGGGAGCTGTTTTTT
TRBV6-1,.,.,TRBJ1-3,CASSPGQTGNTIYF,TGTGCCAGCAGTCCGGGACAAACTGGAAACACCATATATTTT
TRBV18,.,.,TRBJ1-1,CASSASMNTEAFF,TGTGCCAGCTCAGCTTCTATGAACACTGAAGCTTTCTTT
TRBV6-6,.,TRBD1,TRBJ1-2,CASSFGQAGPNYGYTF,TGTGCCAGCAGTTTCGGACAGGCGGGGCCAAACTATGGCTACACCTTC
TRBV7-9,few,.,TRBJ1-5,CASSLQDLPQHF,TGTGCCAGCAGCTTACAAGATCTGCCCCAGCATTTT
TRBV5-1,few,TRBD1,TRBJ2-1,CASSFGQGEYNEQFF,TGCGCCAGCAGCTTCGGACAGGGGGAATACAATGAGCAGTTCTTC
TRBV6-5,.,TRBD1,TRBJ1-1,CASRAQGVGEAFF,TGTGCCAGCAGGGCACAGGGGGTAGGTGAAGCTTTCTTT
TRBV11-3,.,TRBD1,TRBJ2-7,CASSFATGPYEQYF,TGTGCCAGCAGCTTCGCGACAGGGCCCTACGAGCAGTACTTC
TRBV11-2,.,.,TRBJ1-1,CASSLGPFEGEAFF,TGTGCCAGCAGCTTAGGGCCCTTCGAGGGTGAAGCTTTCTTT
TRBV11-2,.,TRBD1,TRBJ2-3,CASETGTGNADTQYF,TGTGCCAGCGAAACCGGGACAGGGAACGCAGATACGCAGTATTTT
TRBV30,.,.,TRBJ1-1,CAWSGGVGLEAFF,TGTGCCTGGAGTGGGGGAGTCGGACTGGAAGCTTTCTTT